This passage covers 16 T cell receptor beta chains from one sample sequenced in a study of CD8 T cells in ankylosing spondylitis. Via MiXCR, TCRdb re-called the 5' RACE reads, giving one row per CDR3 protein. The data contain 100,000 to 150,000 distinct CDR3 sequences, 6.5% to 9% of them seen just once; the ten biggest clones take up 12%. The sample consisted of blood, either unsorted or a sorted T cell fraction (not recorded which). These receptors were obtained from a male donor with ankylosing spondylitis or in good health (not recorded which).

This clonotype was seen repeatedly, ten times or more. This chain joins TRBV29-1 and TRBJ2-2; 7 nucleotides match TRBD1. Germline V gene lookup returns CDR1 SQVTM and CDR2 ANQGSEA. The ends lost 5 bases at V and 7 bases at J; junction bases unmatched: 7. CDR3 length: 13 amino acids. DNA of the CDR3: TGCAGCGTTTCGACAGGGATGGACGGGGAGCTGTTTTTT. It codes for CSVSTGMDGELFF.

To note about this clonotype: One base away lies a much larger clone, so this may be a sequencing read error. This chain joins TRBV12-3 or TRBV12-4 and TRBJ2-5; TRBD1 might be the D (6 bases). The CDR3 covers 15 residues. V shed 5 bases and J shed 5 bases, with 18 bases lying between them. The chain's CDR3 is CASSIKTGTGETQYF. DNA of the CDR3: TGTGCCAGCAGTATAAAGACAGGCACCGGGGAGACCCAGTACTTC.

This clonotype was recorded at least ten times. The chain employs TRBV12-3 or TRBV12-4 and TRBJ2-7, with D possibly matching TRBD2 (6 bases). Trimming took off 6 bases at V and 2 bases at J, with 11 bases between the two ends. The length of the CDR3 is 13 residues. CDR3 region: CASRPGLTYEQYF. The DNA of the CDR3 is TGTGCCAGCAGACCGGGACTTACCTACGAGCAGTACTTC.

This clonotype was detected ten times or more. The chain employs TRBV25-1 and TRBJ2-1; no clear D. Trimming shortened V by 3 bases and J by 7 bases, and 10 bases separated the two germline ends. CDR3 length: 13 amino acids. The V gene's germline CDR1 is MGHDK and CDR2 SYGVNS. CDR3 residues: CASSDKGRNEQFF. CDR3 sequence (DNA): TGTGCCAGCAGTGATAAAGGGCGTAATGAGCAGTTCTTC.

There are many counts of this clonotype. The chain joins TRBV5-5 to TRBJ2-2; 7 bases line up with TRBD1. The CDR3 sequence is 15 residues long. Germline V gives CDR1 SGHKS, CDR2 YYEKEE (reference sequence). The ends lost 4 bases at V and 5 bases at J; junction bases unmatched: 8. CDR3 coding DNA: TGTGCCAGCAGCGCCTGGGACAGAAGGACCGGGGAGCTGTTTTTT. It yields the protein CASSAWDRRTGELFF. The whole variable domain, filled in from reference TRBV5-5 and TRBJ2-2, reads DAGVTQSPTHLIKTRGQQVTLRCSPISGHKSVSWYQQVLGQGPQFIFQYYEKEERGRGNFPDRFSARQFPNYSSELNVNALLLGDSALYLCASSAWDRRTGELFFGEGSRLTVL.

This clonotype was counted ten times or more. The gene calls are TRBV28 and TRBJ2-5; TRBD2 agrees at 12 bases. Germline V CDR1 and CDR2: MDHEN, SYDVKM. Trimming took 5 bases from V and 4 from J; bases not matched to a gene: 8. The CDR3 has 16 amino acids. The CDR3 sequence: CASSQRLAGVRETQYF. The CDR3 coding sequence is TGTGCCAGCAGTCAGAGACTAGCGGGGGTCAGAGAGACCCAGTACTTC.

This clonotype has at least ten counts. J is TRBJ2-5 and V is TRBV20-1, with 8 positions matching TRBD1. V shed 2 bases, J shed 1 base, and the junction held 6 bases outside the gene matches. There are 15 residues in the CDR3. CDR1 DFQATT and CDR2 SNEGSKA come from the germline V gene (reference sequence). The CDR3 sequence: CSARQYGTGQETQYF. In DNA form, the CDR3 reads TGCAGTGCTAGACAATATGGGACAGGCCAAGAGACCCAGTACTTC.

This clonotype occurred many times. The CDR3: CASSDGGTEETQYF. CDR3 in DNA: TGTGCCAGCAGTGATGGGGGGACGGAAGAGACCCAGTACTTC. The chain links TRBV25-1 to TRBJ2-5; D might be TRBD2 (6 bases). Germline CDR1 reads MGHDK; CDR2 reads SYGVNS. The CDR3 contains 14 residues. V gave up 3 bases and J gave up 3 bases, with 11 bases separating them.

The chain is built from TRBV12-3 or TRBV12-4 and TRBJ1-2; possible D gene TRBD1, 6 bases. The V gene lost 3 bases and the J gene lost 3 bases, with 17 bases spanning the gap. The CDR3 covers 16 residues. DNA for the CDR3: TGTGCCAGCAGTTTCCCCGTTACACAGGGTTACTATGGCTACACCTTC. Residues: CASSFPVTQGYYGYTF.

This clonotype has a count of ten or more. The genes are TRBV9 and TRBJ2-2, with 9 bases lining up with TRBD2. The trim removed 6 bases at V and 5 bases at J, leaving 5 bases unmatched. Germline lookup yields CDR1 SGDLS and CDR2 YYNGEE. The CDR3 is made up of 14 amino acids. The CDR3 coding sequence is TGTGCCAGCACCCCGGGACTAGCTACCGGGGAGCTGTTTTTT. Encoded protein: CASTPGLATGELFF. Looking up the rest from reference TRBV9 and TRBJ2-2 gives the full variable domain: DSGVTQTPKHLITATGQRVTLRCSPRSGDLSVYWYQQSLDQGLQFLIQYYNGEERAKGNILERFSAQQFPDLHSELNLSSLELGDSALYFCASTPGLATGELFFGEGSRLTVL.

At least ten counts were recorded for this clonotype. The chain employs TRBV6-5 and TRBJ2-2; D remains unclear. Trimming removed 4 bases from V and 1 base from J, with 7 bases in between. Per germline, CDR1 MNHEY and CDR2 SVGAGI. This CDR3 has 14 residues. This CDR3 reads CASSWGRNTGELFF. CDR3 bases: TGTGCCAGCAGTTGGGGTCGGAACACCGGGGAGCTGTTTTTT.

This clonotype was counted at least ten times. The chain combines TRBV20-1 with TRBJ2-1, with TRBD2 matching over 11 bases. With V trimmed by 6 bases and J by 10 bases, 14 bases remained unmatched. Germline CDR1 reads DFQATT; CDR2 reads SNEGSKA (reference sequence). The CDR3 spans 15 residues. CDR3 amino acids: CSASQASGGRGEQFF. CDR3 sequence (DNA): TGCAGTGCCAGCCAGGCTAGCGGGGGGCGTGGGGAGCAGTTCTTC.

In its sample, this clonotype was seen many times. The chain couples TRBV15 to TRBJ2-4; no clear D. Germline V lookup: CDR1 LNHNV, CDR2 YYDKDF (reference sequence). Trimming shortened V by 0 bases and J by 0 bases, and 9 bases separated the two germline ends. This CDR3 is 16 amino acids long. CDR3 in amino acids: CATSRERSLAKNIQYF. DNA of the CDR3: TGTGCCACCAGCAGAGAACGGTCACTAGCCAAAAACATTCAGTACTTC.

This clonotype was observed many times. The V and J genes are TRBV20-1 and TRBJ2-5; 9 positions agree with TRBD1. The CDR3 is made up of 14 amino acids. The germline V gene has CDR1 DFQATT and CDR2 SNEGSKA (reference sequence). J gave up 3 bases and V 2 bases, and 4 bases lay outside the gene matches. Here the CDR3 DNA reads TGCAGTGCTAGAACGGGACAGGGAGAAGAGACCCAGTACTTC. Its protein product is CSARTGQGEETQYF.

This clonotype was counted ten times or more. The rearrangement links TRBV18 to TRBJ1-3; perhaps TRBD1 as D (5 bases). The V end was cut by 2 bases, the J end by 4 bases, with 6 bases between. The germline gives CDR1 KGHSH, CDR2 LQKENI. The CDR3 consists of 13 residues. CDR3 in DNA: TGTGCCAGCTCACCAGGGGCCGGAAACACCATATATTTT. It yields the protein CASSPGAGNTIYF.

At least ten counts were recorded for this clonotype. The CDR3 loop is CASSAPGTSIPNEQFF. The CDR3 region has the DNA TGCGCCAGCAGCGCCCCCGGGACTAGCATACCCAATGAGCAGTTCTTC. This chain joins TRBV5-1 and TRBJ2-1; 9 positions agree with TRBD2. This CDR3 comprises 16 residues. J was trimmed by 6 bases and V by 4 bases; bases with no gene match: 11. Germline V CDR1 and CDR2: SGHRS, YFSETQ.